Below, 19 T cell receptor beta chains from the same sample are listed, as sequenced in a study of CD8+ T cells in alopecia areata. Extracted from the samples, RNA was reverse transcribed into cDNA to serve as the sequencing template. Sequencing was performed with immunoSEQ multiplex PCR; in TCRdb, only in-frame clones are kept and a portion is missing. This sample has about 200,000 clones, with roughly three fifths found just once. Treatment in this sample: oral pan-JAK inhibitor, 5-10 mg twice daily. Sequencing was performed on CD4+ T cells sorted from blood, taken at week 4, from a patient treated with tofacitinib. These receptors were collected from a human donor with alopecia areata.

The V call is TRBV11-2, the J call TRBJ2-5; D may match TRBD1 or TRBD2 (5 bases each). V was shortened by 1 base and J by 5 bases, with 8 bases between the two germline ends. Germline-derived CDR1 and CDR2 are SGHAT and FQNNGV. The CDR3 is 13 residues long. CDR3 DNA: TGTGCCAGCAGCTTAGCCGGGACCGAGACCCAGTACTTC. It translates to CASSLAGTETQYF. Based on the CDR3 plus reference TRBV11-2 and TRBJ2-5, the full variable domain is EAGVAQSPRYKIIEKRQSVAFWCNPISGHATLYWYQQILGQGPKLLIQFQNNGVVDDSQLPKDRFSAERLKGVDSTLKIQPAKLEDSAVYLCASSLAGTETQYFGPGTRLLVL.

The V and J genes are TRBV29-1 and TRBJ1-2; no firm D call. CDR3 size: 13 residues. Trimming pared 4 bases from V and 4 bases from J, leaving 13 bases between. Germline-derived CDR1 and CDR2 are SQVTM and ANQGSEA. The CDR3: CSVGAAWGYGYTF. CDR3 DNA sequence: TGCAGCGTTGGAGCGGCTTGGGGCTATGGCTACACCTTC.

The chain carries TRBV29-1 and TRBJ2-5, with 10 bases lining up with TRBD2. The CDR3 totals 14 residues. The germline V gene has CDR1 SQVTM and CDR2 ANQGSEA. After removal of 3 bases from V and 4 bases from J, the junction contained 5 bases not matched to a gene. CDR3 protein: CSVDSSGGSETQYF. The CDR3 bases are TGCAGCGTTGATTCTAGCGGGGGCTCAGAGACCCAGTACTTC.

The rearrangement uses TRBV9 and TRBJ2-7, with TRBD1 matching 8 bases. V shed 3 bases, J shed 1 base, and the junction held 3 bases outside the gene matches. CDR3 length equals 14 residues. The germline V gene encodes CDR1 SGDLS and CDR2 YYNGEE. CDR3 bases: TGTGCCAGCAGCGCAAGGGACAGGTCCTACGAGCAGTACTTC. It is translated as CASSARDRSYEQYF.

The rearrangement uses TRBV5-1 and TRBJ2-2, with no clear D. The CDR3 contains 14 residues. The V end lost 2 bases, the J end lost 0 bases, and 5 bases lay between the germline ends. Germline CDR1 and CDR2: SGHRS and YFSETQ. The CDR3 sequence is CASSLSTNTGELFF. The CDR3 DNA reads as TGCGCCAGCAGCTTATCGACGAACACCGGGGAGCTGTTTTTT.

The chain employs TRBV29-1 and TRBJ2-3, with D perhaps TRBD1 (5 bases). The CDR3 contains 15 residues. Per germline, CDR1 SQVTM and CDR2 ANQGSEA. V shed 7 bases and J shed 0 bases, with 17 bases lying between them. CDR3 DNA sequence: TGCAGCGCCAAGGGGTCCGCTCTCAGCACAGATACGCAGTATTTT. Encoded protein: CSAKGSALSTDTQYF.

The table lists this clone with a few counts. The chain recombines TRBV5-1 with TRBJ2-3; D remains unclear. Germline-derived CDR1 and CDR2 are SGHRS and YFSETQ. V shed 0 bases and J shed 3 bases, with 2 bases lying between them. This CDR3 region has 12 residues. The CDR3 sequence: CASSLETDTQYF. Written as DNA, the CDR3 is TGCGCCAGCAGCTTGGAGACAGATACGCAGTATTTT.

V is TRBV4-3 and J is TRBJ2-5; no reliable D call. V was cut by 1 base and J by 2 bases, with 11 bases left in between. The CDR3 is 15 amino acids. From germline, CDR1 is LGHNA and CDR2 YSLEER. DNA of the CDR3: TGCGCCAGCAGCCAAGCCGGAATAGCTCAAGAGACCCAGTACTTC. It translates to CASSQAGIAQETQYF.

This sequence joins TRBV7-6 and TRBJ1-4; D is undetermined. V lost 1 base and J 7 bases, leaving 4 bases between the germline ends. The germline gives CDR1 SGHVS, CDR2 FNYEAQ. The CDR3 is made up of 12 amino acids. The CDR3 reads CASSLVGEKLFF. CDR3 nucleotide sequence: TGTGCCAGCAGCTTAGTCGGTGAAAAACTGTTTTTT.

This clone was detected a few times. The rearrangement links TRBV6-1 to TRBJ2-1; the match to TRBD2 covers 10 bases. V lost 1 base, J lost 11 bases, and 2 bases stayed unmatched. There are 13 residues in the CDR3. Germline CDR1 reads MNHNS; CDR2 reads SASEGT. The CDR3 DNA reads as TGTGCCAGCAGTGAAGTACTAGCGGGGCAGCAGTTCTTC. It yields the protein CASSEVLAGQQFF.

This CDR3 is CASSFRDLYGYTF. The CDR3 nucleotides are TGTGCCAGCTCATTCCGGGACCTCTATGGCTACACCTTC. The chain is built from TRBV18 and TRBJ1-2; a possible D gene is TRBD1 (5 bases). The CDR3 runs 13 residues. CDR1 KGHSH and CDR2 LQKENI come from the germline V gene. V lost 5 bases and J 4 bases, leaving 11 bases between the germline ends.

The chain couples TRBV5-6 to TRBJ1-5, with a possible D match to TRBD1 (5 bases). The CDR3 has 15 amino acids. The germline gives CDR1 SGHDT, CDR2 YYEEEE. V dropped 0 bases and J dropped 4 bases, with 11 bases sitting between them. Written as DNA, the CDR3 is TGTGCCAGCAGCTTGGGCGGGGCACTTAATCAGCCCCAGCATTTT. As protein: CASSLGGALNQPQHF.

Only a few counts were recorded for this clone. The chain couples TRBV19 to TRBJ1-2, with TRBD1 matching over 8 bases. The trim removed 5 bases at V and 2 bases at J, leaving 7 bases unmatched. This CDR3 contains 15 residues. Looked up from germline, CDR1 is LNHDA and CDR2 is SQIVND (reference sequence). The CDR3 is CASSGQGHANYGYTF. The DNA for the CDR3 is TGTGCCAGTAGTGGACAGGGCCACGCAAACTATGGCTACACCTTC.

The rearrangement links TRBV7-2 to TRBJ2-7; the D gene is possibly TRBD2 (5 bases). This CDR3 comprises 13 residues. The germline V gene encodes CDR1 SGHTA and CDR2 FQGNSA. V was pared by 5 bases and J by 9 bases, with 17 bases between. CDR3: CASSPGSWAGQYF. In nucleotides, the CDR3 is TGTGCCAGCAGCCCGGGGTCTTGGGCGGGGCAGTACTTC. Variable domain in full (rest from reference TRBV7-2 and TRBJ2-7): GAGVSQSPSNKVTEKGKDVELRCDPISGHTALYWYRQSLGQGLEFLIYFQGNSAPDKSGLPSDRFSAERTGGSVSTLTIQRTQQEDSAVYLCASSPGSWAGQYFGPGTRLTVT.

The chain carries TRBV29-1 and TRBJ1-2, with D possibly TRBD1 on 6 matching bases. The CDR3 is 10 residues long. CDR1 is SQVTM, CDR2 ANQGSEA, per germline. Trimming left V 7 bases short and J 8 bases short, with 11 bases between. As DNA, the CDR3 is TGCAGCGGATACAGGGACGGCTACACCTTC. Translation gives CSGYRDGYTF.

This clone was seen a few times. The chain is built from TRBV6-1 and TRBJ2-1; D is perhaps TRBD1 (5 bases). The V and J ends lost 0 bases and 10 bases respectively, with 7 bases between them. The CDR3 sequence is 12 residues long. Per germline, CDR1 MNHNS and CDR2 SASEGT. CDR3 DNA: TGTGCCAGCAGTGAAGCGGGGCTCGAGCAGTTCTTC. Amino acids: CASSEAGLEQFF.

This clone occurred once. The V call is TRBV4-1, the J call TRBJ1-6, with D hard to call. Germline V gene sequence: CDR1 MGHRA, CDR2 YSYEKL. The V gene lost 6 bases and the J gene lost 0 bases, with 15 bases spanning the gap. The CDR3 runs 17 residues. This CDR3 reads CASRDYRGSSYNSPLHF. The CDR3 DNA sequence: TGCGCCAGCAGGGATTATCGGGGAAGCTCCTATAATTCACCCCTCCACTTT.

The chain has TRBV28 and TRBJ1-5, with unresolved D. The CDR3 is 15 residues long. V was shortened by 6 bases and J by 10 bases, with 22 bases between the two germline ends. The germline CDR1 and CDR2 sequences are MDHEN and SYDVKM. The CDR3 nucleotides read TGTGCCAGCAGCGGAACCAGTAGGGAAGGTGGTCCCCAGCATTTT. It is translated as CASSGTSREGGPQHF. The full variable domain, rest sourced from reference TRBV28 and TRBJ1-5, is DVKVTQSSRYLVKRTGEKVFLECVQDMDHENMFWYRQDPGLGLRLIYFSYDVKMKEKGDIPEGYSVSREKKERFSLILESASTNQTSMYLCASSGTSREGGPQHFGDGTRLSIL.

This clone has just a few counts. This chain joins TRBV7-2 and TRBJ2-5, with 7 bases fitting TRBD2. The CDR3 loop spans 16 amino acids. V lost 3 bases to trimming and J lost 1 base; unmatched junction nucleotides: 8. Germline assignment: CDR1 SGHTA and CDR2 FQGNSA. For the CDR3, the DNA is TGTGCCAGCAGCTTCGGCGGGGGTCGGGGCCAAGAGACCCAGTACTTC. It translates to CASSFGGGRGQETQYF.